The 20 T cell receptor beta chains below were found in one sample sequenced in a study of T cell responses to AZD1222 COVID-19 vaccine. Only in-frame clones appear in the TCRdb table, and some are missing; sequencing was by immunoSEQ multiplex PCR. The profile covers approximately 150,000 clones, with about 91% appearing a single time and approximately 4.8% taken by the ten largest. Sequencing used peripheral blood, obtained on day 0 of AZD1222 vaccination. The receptors stem from an adult in good health.

This clone has only a few counts. The CDR3 DNA reads as TGTGCCAGCAGTTTATCCGATCTGCTCGCTGAAGCTTTCTTT. The encoded protein is CASSLSDLLAEAFF. The chain is built from TRBV28 and TRBJ1-1; D not resolved. Trimming cost V 1 base and J 6 bases, with 12 bases left between them. CDR1 and CDR2 from the germline V gene are MDHEN and SYDVKM. There are 14 residues in the CDR3.

V and J are TRBV10-3 and TRBJ1-6, with 7 bases matching TRBD1. V dropped 6 bases and J dropped 7; count of bases not matched to a gene: 6. Germline CDR1 is ENHRY and CDR2 is SYGVKD. The CDR3 is made up of 14 amino acids. CDR3 sequence: CAIRGTAANSPLHF. CDR3 sequence (DNA): TGTGCCATCAGGGGGACAGCGGCCAATTCACCCCTCCACTTT.

V is TRBV19 and J is TRBJ2-7; 7 bases are shared with TRBD2. This CDR3 is 15 amino acids long. V trimming: 6 bases; J trimming: 5 bases; junction bases outside the gene matches: 13. Germline V gene data show CDR1 as LNHDA and CDR2 as SQIVND (reference sequence). The CDR3 DNA reads as TGTGCCAGTAGCGTTCAGGGAGGGTTTCCCAACGAGCAGTACTTC. Translation gives CASSVQGGFPNEQYF.

This clone was detected only once. This rearrangement joins TRBV6-5 to TRBJ2-1; either TRBD1 or TRBD2 may fit D (5 bases each). Trimming left V 5 bases short and J 0 bases short, with 8 bases between. CDR3 length: 14 residues. From germline, CDR1 is MNHEY and CDR2 SVGAGI. CDR3 in amino acids: CASSRDHSYNEQFF. The DNA of the CDR3 is TGTGCCAGCAGTCGGGACCACTCCTACAATGAGCAGTTCTTC.

The V gene is TRBV28, the J gene TRBJ2-7, with 9 bases lining up with TRBD2. The CDR3 totals 14 residues. Germline V gives CDR1 MDHEN, CDR2 SYDVKM. V was pared by 8 bases and J by 3 bases, with 8 bases of the junction left unmatched. DNA for the CDR3: TGTGCCAGCGGAATTAGCGGGAGTAACTACGAGCAGTACTTC. Translation gives CASGISGSNYEQYF.

The CDR3, as DNA: TGTGCCAGCTCACGTTCCCGGGGTGACAATCAGCCCCAGCATTTT. This encodes CASSRSRGDNQPQHF. The V call is TRBV18, the J call TRBJ1-5; D remains ambiguous. V shed 4 bases and J shed 3 bases, with 13 bases lying between them. Germline V gene data show CDR1 as KGHSH and CDR2 as LQKENI. This CDR3 is built from 15 residues.

V and J are TRBV7-2 and TRBJ2-1; D unclear. The germline gives CDR1 SGHTA, CDR2 FQGNSA. Trimming left V 1 base short and J 6 bases short, with 4 bases between. The CDR3 is made up of 12 amino acids. As DNA, the CDR3 is TGTGCCAGCAGCTTAGGGGTCAATGAGCAGTTCTTC. Protein product: CASSLGVNEQFF.

The chain is built from TRBV3-1 (or the pseudogene TRBV3-2) and TRBJ2-1; 7 bases map to TRBD2. J lost 9 bases, V lost 1 base, and 12 bases had no gene match. Germline V CDR1 and CDR2: LGHDT, YNNKEL (reference sequence). The CDR3 runs to 16 residues. CDR3 loop: CASSQVNGRSASEQFF. DNA of the CDR3: TGTGCCAGCAGCCAAGTGAACGGGAGGTCTGCCAGTGAGCAGTTCTTC.

This rearrangement joins TRBV7-2 to TRBJ2-1; D gene unclear. Germline CDR1 is SGHTA and CDR2 is FQGNSA. This CDR3 has 15 amino acids. V dropped 5 bases and J dropped 5 bases, with 16 bases sitting between them. CDR3 nucleotides: TGTGCCAGCAGCCTTCAGGCAGTAAAGCACAATGAGCAGTTCTTC. Residues: CASSLQAVKHNEQFF. Based on the CDR3 plus reference TRBV7-2 and TRBJ2-1, the full variable domain is GAGVSQSPSNKVTEKGKDVELRCDPISGHTALYWYRQSLGQGLEFLIYFQGNSAPDKSGLPSDRFSAERTGGSVSTLTIQRTQQEDSAVYLCASSLQAVKHNEQFFGPGTRLTVL.

The chain has TRBV24-1 and TRBJ2-2; D call uncertain. Germline loops: CDR1 KGHDR, CDR2 SFDVKD. The CDR3 loop spans 13 amino acids. Trimming removed 6 bases from V and 0 bases from J, with 4 bases in between. This CDR3 reads CATSWANTGELFF. The CDR3, as DNA: TGTGCCACCAGTTGGGCGAACACCGGGGAGCTGTTTTTT.

The chain recombines TRBV7-8 with TRBJ1-5, with TRBD1 identical over 7 bases. This CDR3 has 14 residues. Germline V gives CDR1 SGHVS, CDR2 FQNEAQ. Trimming cost V 6 bases and J 6 bases; bases outside gene matches: 8. This CDR3 reads CASSQTGYGQPQHF. The CDR3 DNA sequence: TGTGCCAGCAGTCAGACAGGGTACGGTCAGCCCCAGCATTTT.

The CDR3 DNA reads as TGTGCTAGTGGTCCCGGGGGCCGCGGCTACACCTTC. It translates to CASGPGGRGYTF. The chain is built from TRBV12-5 and TRBJ1-2; D is perhaps TRBD1 (6 bases). This CDR3 region has 12 residues. Germline CDR1 reads LGHNT; CDR2 reads FRNRAP. V lost 5 bases and J 8 bases, leaving 12 bases between the germline ends.

The chain couples TRBV7-8 to TRBJ1-5, with 7 bases aligning to TRBD1. The trim removed 4 bases at V and 5 bases at J, leaving 5 bases unmatched. This CDR3 comprises 14 residues. The germline V gene encodes CDR1 SGHVS and CDR2 FQNEAQ. The CDR3 coding sequence is TGTGCCAGCAGCTCGGGACAGCAGCATCAGCCCCAGCATTTT. It is translated as CASSSGQQHQPQHF.

The chain recombines TRBV6-1 with TRBJ1-1; no clear D gene. The germline V and J ends were trimmed by 2 bases and 10 bases, with 8 bases remaining between them. The germline CDR1 and CDR2 sequences are MNHNS and SASEGT. This CDR3 is 11 amino acids long. CDR3 in DNA: TGTGCCAGCAGTGAATTGTGGGTAGCTTTCTTT. The encoded protein is CASSELWVAFF.

The chain links TRBV11-2 to TRBJ2-2; D unresolved. This CDR3 has 15 amino acids. Germline V gene sequence: CDR1 SGHAT, CDR2 FQNNGV. The ends were cut back, 6 bases at V and 3 bases at J, with 14 bases in the middle. CDR3 nucleotide sequence: TGTGCCAGCAGGGGCGTTGACCGGGACACCGGGGAGCTGTTTTTT. Translating it yields CASRGVDRDTGELFF.

This chain connects TRBV13 to TRBJ2-2; TRBD1 matches at 11 bases. The CDR3 extends over 15 amino acids. Germline loops: CDR1 PRHDT, CDR2 FYEKMQ (reference sequence). V was pared by 4 bases and J by 6 bases, with 4 bases of the junction left unmatched. DNA for the CDR3: TGTGCCAGCAGCTCGGGACAGGGGGGGTCCGGGGAGCTGTTTTTT. Translated, it gives CASSSGQGGSGELFF.

The chain joins TRBV6-2 or TRBV6-3 to TRBJ2-1; 11 bases fit TRBD2. The CDR3 loop spans 15 amino acids. V lost 5 bases, J lost 9 bases, and 9 bases stayed unmatched. Germline-derived CDR1 and CDR2 are MNHEY and SVGEGT. The CDR3, as DNA: TGTGCCAGCAGTAAAATAGCGGGAGGGCTCGGTGAGCAGTTCTTC. Translation: CASSKIAGGLGEQFF.

This clone was detected only once. This chain links TRBV20-1 with TRBJ2-3; no firm D call. The V and J ends lost 7 bases and 8 bases respectively, with 13 bases between them. Germline V lookup: CDR1 DFQATT, CDR2 SNEGSKA (reference sequence). CDR3 length: 11 amino acids. CDR3 loop: CSVFRGATQYF. The CDR3 coding sequence is TGCAGTGTTTTCCGTGGAGCTACGCAGTATTTT.

The rearrangement links TRBV5-1 to TRBJ2-5; 9 bases agree with TRBD1. V was clipped by 3 bases and J by 4 bases; unmatched bases: 7. This CDR3 has 15 amino acids. Looked up from germline, CDR1 is SGHRS and CDR2 is YFSETQ. In nucleotides, the CDR3 is TGCGCCAGCAGCTACGGGACAGGGTGGGGAGAGACCCAGTACTTC. It encodes CASSYGTGWGETQYF.

The genes are TRBV6-6 and TRBJ1-2, with a possible D match to TRBD1 (6 bases). Germline V gives CDR1 MNHNY, CDR2 SVGAGI (reference sequence). The CDR3 sequence is 13 residues long. Trimming removed 7 bases at V and 4 bases at J, with 13 bases between. The CDR3 loop reads CASTEQGSYGYTF. The CDR3 DNA reads as TGTGCCAGCACAGAACAGGGTAGCTATGGCTACACCTTC.